This entry lists 9 T cell receptor beta chains sequenced from one sample in a study of CD8 T cells in Susac syndrome. Random-hexamer reverse transcription was applied to about 0.5 to 1 ug RNA. From the immunoSEQ multiplex PCR reads, TCRdb called clonotypes with MiXCR, one entry per CDR3 protein. The table has approximately 100,000 distinct CDR3 sequences, roughly 91% seen once. Sequencing was done on a sample of CD4+ T cells from PBMCs. These receptors all come from a human donor in good health.

The chain employs TRBV27 and TRBJ1-1; D is unclear. Trimming shortened V by 2 bases and J by 3 bases, and 10 bases separated the two germline ends. CDR1 and CDR2 (germline): MNHEY, SMNVEV (reference sequence). The CDR3 is made up of 14 amino acids. The CDR3, as DNA: TGTGCCAGCAGTTTAAGATTGGCGGACACTGAAGCTTTCTTT. Translating it yields CASSLRLADTEAFF.

This chain uses TRBV10-3 with TRBJ1-1; D is unresolved. The CDR3 is 13 residues long. The germline V gene encodes CDR1 ENHRY and CDR2 SYGVKD. Trimming left V 4 bases short and J 1 base short, with 7 bases between. The CDR3, as DNA: TGTGCCATCAGTGTGAGCGGGAACACTGAAGCTTTCTTT. It is translated as CAISVSGNTEAFF.

This chain uses TRBV14 with TRBJ2-1, with TRBD2 matching over 9 bases. V lost 6 bases, J lost 6 bases, and 9 bases stayed unmatched. The CDR3 totals 15 residues. Germline lookup yields CDR1 SGHDN and CDR2 FVKESK. The CDR3 region has the DNA TGTGCCAGCAGACTGCGGGGGGGCGAGGGCAATGAGCAGTTCTTC. Translation: CASRLRGGEGNEQFF.

The chain recombines TRBV5-1 with TRBJ2-6; D is undetermined. This CDR3 comprises 13 residues. Germline lookup yields CDR1 SGHRS and CDR2 YFSETQ. Trimming left V 0 bases short and J 3 bases short, with 1 base between. CDR3 loop: CASSLVGANVLTF. Here the CDR3 DNA reads TGCGCCAGCAGCTTGGTTGGGGCCAACGTCCTGACTTTC.

In this sample, this clonotype turned up once. The chain is built from TRBV19 and TRBJ1-1, with D unclear. The CDR3 covers 13 residues. The germline V gene has CDR1 LNHDA and CDR2 SQIVND (reference sequence). V lost 10 bases and J 3 bases, leaving 15 bases between the germline ends. In DNA form, the CDR3 reads TGTGCCACAGCGGCGGGCCTGGACACTGAAGCTTTCTTT. Residues: CATAAGLDTEAFF.

The chain employs TRBV30 and TRBJ1-2; 7 bases agree with TRBD1. Germline CDR1 and CDR2: GTSNPN and SVGIG (reference sequence). V was clipped by 6 bases and J by 5 bases; unmatched bases: 12. CDR3 length: 14 residues. The CDR3 sequence: CACPGDSPIYGYTF. The DNA of the CDR3 is TGTGCCTGCCCCGGGGACAGCCCAATTTATGGCTACACCTTC.

The CDR3 nucleotides read TGTGCCACCAGCCCTGGGACACTGGCCGGGGGCACAGATACGCAGTATTTT. Residues: CATSPGTLAGGTDTQYF. J is TRBJ2-3 and V is TRBV15, with D perhaps TRBD1 (6 bases). Germline lookup yields CDR1 LNHNV and CDR2 YYDKDF (reference sequence). The CDR3 is 17 residues long. V was clipped by 5 bases and J by 1 base, with 19 bases between them.

The V call is TRBV29-1, the J call TRBJ1-4; no clear D gene. The V gene lost 4 bases and the J gene lost 6 bases, with 9 bases spanning the gap. The germline V gene encodes CDR1 SQVTM and CDR2 ANQGSEA. The CDR3 is made up of 12 amino acids. This CDR3 is CSVGAGYEKLFF. In nucleotides, the CDR3 is TGCAGCGTTGGGGCGGGCTATGAAAAACTGTTTTTT.

The chain recombines TRBV5-1 with TRBJ1-5, with 12 bases identical to TRBD1. The germline V gene has CDR1 SGHRS and CDR2 YFSETQ. With 0 bases clipped from V and 6 bases from J, the junction kept 4 bases outside the gene matches. The CDR3 covers 16 residues. The CDR3 coding sequence is TGCGCCAGCAGCTTGGGGGGGACAGGGGGCTTTCAGCCCCAGCATTTT. Protein product: CASSLGGTGGFQPQHF.